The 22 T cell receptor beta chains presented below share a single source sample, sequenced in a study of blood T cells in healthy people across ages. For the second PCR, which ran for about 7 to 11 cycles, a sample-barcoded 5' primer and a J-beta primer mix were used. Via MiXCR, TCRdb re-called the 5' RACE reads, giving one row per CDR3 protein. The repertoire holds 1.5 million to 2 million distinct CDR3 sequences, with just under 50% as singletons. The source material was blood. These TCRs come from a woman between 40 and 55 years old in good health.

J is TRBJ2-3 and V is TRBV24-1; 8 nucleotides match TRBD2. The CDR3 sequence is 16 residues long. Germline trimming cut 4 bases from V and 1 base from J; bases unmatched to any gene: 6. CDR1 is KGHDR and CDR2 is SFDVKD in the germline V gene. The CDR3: CATSEVSGVGTDTQYF. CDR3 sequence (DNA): TGTGCCACCAGTGAGGTTAGCGGGGTCGGCACAGATACGCAGTATTTT.

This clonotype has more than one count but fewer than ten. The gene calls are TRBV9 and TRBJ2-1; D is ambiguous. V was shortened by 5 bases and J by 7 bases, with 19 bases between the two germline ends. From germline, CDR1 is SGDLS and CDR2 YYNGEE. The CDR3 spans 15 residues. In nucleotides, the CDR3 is TGTGCCAGCAGTTTTACAGATCTCCCATCGAATGAGCAGTTCTTC. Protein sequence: CASSFTDLPSNEQFF.

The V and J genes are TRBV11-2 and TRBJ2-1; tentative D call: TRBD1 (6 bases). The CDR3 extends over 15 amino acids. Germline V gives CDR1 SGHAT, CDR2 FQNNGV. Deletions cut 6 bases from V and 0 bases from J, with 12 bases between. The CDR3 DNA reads TGTGCCAGCAGATCCGGACAGAGCTCCTACAATGAGCAGTTCTTC. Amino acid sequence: CASRSGQSSYNEQFF.

CDR3 nucleotides: TGTGCCAGCAGTCCCCTGAGGGCCTCTGGGGCCAACGTCCTGACTTTC. The encoded protein is CASSPLRASGANVLTF. The chain has TRBV12-3 or TRBV12-4 and TRBJ2-6; tentative D call: TRBD2 (5 bases). The CDR3 is made up of 16 amino acids. Trimming shortened V by 5 bases and J by 0 bases, and 11 bases separated the two germline ends.

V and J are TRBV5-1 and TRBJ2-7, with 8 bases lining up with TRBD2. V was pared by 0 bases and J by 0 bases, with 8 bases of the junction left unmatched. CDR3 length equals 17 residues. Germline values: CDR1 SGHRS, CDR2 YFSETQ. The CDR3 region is CASSLGLLAESSYEQYF. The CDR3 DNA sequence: TGCGCCAGCAGCTTGGGTTTACTAGCGGAAAGCTCCTACGAGCAGTACTTC.

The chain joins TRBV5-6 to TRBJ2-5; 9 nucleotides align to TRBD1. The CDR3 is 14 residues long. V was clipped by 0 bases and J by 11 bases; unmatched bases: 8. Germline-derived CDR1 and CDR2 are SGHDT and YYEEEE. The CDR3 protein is CASSLGQGEVLQYF. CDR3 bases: TGTGCCAGCAGCTTGGGACAGGGGGAAGTCTTGCAGTACTTC.

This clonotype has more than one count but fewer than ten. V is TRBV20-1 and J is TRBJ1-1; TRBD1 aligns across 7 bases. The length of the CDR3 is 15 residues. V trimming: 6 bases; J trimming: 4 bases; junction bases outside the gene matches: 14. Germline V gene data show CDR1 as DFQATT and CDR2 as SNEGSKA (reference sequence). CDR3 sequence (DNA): TGCAGTGCCGACGAGGGGGCGAAGGGACGCACTGAAGCTTTCTTT. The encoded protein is CSADEGAKGRTEAFF.

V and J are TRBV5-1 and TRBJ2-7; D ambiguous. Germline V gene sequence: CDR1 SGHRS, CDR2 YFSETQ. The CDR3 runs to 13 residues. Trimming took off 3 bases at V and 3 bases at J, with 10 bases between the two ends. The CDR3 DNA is TGCGCCAGCAGCTGGGTGGTGGACTACGAGCAGTACTTC. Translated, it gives CASSWVVDYEQYF.

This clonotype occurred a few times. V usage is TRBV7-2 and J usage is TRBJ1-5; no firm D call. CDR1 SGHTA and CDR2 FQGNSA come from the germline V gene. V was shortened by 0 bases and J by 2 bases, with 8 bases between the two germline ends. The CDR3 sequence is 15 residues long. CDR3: CASSLAANGNQPQHF. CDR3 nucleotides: TGTGCCAGCAGCTTAGCGGCAAATGGCAATCAGCCCCAGCATTTT. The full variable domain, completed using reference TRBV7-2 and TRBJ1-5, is GAGVSQSPSNKVTEKGKDVELRCDPISGHTALYWYRQSLGQGLEFLIYFQGNSAPDKSGLPSDRFSAERTGGSVSTLTIQRTQQEDSAVYLCASSLAANGNQPQHFGDGTRLSIL.

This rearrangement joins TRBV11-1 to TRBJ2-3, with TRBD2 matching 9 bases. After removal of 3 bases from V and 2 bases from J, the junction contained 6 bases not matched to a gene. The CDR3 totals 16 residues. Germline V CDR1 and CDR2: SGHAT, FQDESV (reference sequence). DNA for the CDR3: TGTGCCAGCAGCTTGATACCTAGCGGGGTCACAGATACGCAGTATTTT. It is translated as CASSLIPSGVTDTQYF.

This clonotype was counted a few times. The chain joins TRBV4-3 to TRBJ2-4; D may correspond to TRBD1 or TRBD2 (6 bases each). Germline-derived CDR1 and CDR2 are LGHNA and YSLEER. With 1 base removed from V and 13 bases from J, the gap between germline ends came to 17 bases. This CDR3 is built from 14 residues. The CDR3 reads CASSQGRGVWEQYF. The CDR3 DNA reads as TGCGCCAGCAGCCAAGGGAGGGGGGTCTGGGAGCAGTACTTC.

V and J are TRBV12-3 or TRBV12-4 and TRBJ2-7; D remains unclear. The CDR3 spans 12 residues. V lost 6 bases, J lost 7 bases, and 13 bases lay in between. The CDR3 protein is CASSTPGNEQYF. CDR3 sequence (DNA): TGTGCCAGCAGCACACCTGGCAATGAGCAGTACTTC.

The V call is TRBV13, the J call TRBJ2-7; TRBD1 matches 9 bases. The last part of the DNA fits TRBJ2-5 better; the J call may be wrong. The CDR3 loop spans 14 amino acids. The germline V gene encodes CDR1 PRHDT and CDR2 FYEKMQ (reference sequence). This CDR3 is CASSFNRGPETQYF. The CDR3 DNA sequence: TGTGCCAGCAGCTTCAACAGGGGGCCAGAGACCCAGTACTTC.

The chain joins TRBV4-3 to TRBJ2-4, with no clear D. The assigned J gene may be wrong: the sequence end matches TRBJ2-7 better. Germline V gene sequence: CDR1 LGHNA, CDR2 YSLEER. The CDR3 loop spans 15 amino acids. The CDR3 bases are TGCGCCAGCAGCCAAGATGTGGTACCGTCGGCCGAGCAGTACTTC. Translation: CASSQDVVPSAEQYF.

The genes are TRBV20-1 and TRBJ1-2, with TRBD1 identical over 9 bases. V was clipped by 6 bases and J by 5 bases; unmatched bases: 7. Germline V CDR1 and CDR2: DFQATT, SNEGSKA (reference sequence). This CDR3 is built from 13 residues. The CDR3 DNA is TGCAGTGCCCCGGACAGGGGTTGGTATGGCTACACCTTC. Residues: CSAPDRGWYGYTF.

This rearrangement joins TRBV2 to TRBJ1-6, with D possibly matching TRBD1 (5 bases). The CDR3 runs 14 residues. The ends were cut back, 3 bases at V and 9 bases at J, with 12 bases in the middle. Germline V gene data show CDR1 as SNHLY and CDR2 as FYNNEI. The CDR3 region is CASSEQGGSSPLHF. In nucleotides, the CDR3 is TGTGCCAGCAGTGAGCAGGGAGGTAGTTCACCCCTCCACTTT.

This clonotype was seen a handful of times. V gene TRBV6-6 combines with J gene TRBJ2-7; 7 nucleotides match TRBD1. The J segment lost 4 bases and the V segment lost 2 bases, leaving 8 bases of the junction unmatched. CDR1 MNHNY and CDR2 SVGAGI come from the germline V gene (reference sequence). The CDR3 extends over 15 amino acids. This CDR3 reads CASSYLQTGQYEQYF. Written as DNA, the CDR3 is TGTGCCAGCAGTTACCTCCAGACAGGGCAATACGAGCAGTACTTC.

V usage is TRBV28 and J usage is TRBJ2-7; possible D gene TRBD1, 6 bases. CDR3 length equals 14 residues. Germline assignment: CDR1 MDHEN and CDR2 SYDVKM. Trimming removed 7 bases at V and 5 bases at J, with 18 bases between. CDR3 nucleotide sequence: TGTGCCAGCACCTTGGGGCAGGGGTCCCACGAGCAGTACTTC. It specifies CASTLGQGSHEQYF.

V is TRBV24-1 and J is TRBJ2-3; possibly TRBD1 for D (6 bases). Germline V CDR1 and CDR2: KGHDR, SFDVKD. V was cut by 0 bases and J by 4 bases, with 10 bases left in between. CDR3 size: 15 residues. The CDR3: CATSDLVQGADTQYF. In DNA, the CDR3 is TGTGCCACCAGTGATTTGGTACAGGGTGCAGATACGCAGTATTTT.

This chain's CDR3 is CASSLMVMNTEAFF. For the CDR3, the DNA is TGTGCCAGCAGTTTAATGGTGATGAACACTGAAGCTTTCTTT. The V and J genes are TRBV12-3 or TRBV12-4 and TRBJ1-1; unclear D gene. This CDR3 is 14 amino acids long. Trimming cost V 2 bases and J 0 bases, with 7 bases left between them.

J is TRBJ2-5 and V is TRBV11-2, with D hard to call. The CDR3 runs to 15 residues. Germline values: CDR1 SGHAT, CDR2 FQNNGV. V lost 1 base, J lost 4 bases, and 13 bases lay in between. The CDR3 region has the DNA TGTGCCAGCAGCTTAGGTCTAGGTTACCGAGAGACCCAGTACTTC. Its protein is CASSLGLGYRETQYF.

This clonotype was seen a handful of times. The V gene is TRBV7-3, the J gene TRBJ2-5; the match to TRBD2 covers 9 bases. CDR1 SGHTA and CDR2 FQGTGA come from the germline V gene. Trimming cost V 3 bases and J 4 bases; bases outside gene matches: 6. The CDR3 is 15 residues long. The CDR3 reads CASSFAGGPSETQYF. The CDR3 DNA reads TGTGCCAGCAGCTTTGCGGGGGGGCCGTCAGAGACCCAGTACTTC.